These T cell receptor beta chains were read from a single sample in a study of cytomegalovirus exposure and HLA in healthy donors. Libraries were prepared by immunoSEQ multiplex PCR; TCRdb keeps only in-frame clonotypes and omits some of them. The table shows over 150,000 clones, with approximately 87% occurring only once. What was sequenced was PBMCs. These TCRs come from a woman aged 25 to 45 in good health and CMV-seronegative. The CDR3 runs from the conserved cysteine through the conserved F or W.

v_call: TRBV11-2; cdr3_length: 12; cdr3_aa: CASSFLDTEAFF
v_call: TRBV5-4; cdr3_length: 14; cdr3_aa: CASSIQGARTEAFF
v_call: TRBV5-4; cdr3_length: 15; cdr3_aa: CASSYRTGLDTEAFF
v_call: TRBV28; cdr3_length: 15; cdr3_aa: CASSAGGTATYEQYF
v_call: TRBV5-1; cdr3_length: 11; cdr3_aa: CASSQNEEQYF
v_call: TRBV7-2; cdr3_length: 13; cdr3_aa: CASSLALEYEQYF
v_call: TRBV12-5; cdr3_length: 13; cdr3_aa: CASVPSGNQPQHF
v_call: TRBV2; cdr3_length: 15; cdr3_aa: CASSDSRGGTYEQYF
v_call: TRBV6-1; cdr3_length: 13; cdr3_aa: CASRTVGTGELFF
v_call: TRBV27; cdr3_length: 13; cdr3_aa: CASSADRVYGYTF
v_call: TRBV4-2; cdr3_length: 12; cdr3_aa: CASSRGGTEAFF
v_call: TRBV11-2; cdr3_length: 15; cdr3_aa: CASSAQQGASYEQYF
v_call: TRBV29-1; cdr3_length: 14; cdr3_aa: CSVEDSSFSDTQYF
v_call: TRBV27; cdr3_length: 19; cdr3_aa: CASSFQASGRRGSYNEQFF
v_call: TRBV25-1; cdr3_length: 17; cdr3_aa: CASSEYRAGIIYNEQFF
v_call: TRBV7-9; cdr3_length: 15; cdr3_aa: CASSLAQGQLNEQFF
v_call: TRBV6-5; cdr3_length: 14; cdr3_aa: CASRRDGGGETQYF
v_call: TRBV6-5; cdr3_length: 15; cdr3_aa: CASSLDSSYNSPLHF
v_call: TRBV29-1; cdr3_length: 15; cdr3_aa: CSVEKTSGRGDTQYF
v_call: TRBV4-3; cdr3_length: 14; cdr3_aa: CASSPGTTSYEQYF
v_call: TRBV2; cdr3_length: 15; cdr3_aa: CASSRTGNRNQPQHF
v_call: TRBV7-9; cdr3_length: 16; cdr3_aa: CASSLGVGIVQETQYF
v_call: TRBV5-1; cdr3_length: 16; cdr3_aa: CASSLRAGGPYNEQFF
v_call: TRBV5-1; cdr3_length: 16; cdr3_aa: CASSPWANLLNTEAFF
v_call: TRBV5-6; cdr3_length: 12; cdr3_aa: CASSLVPSEQYF
v_call: TRBV7-8; cdr3_length: 17; cdr3_aa: CASSLAPQGAKLTEAFF
v_call: TRBV29-1; cdr3_length: 11; cdr3_aa: CSTRDYNEQFF
v_call: TRBV27; cdr3_length: 15; cdr3_aa: CASSPRDRQKYAQYF
v_call: TRBV15; cdr3_length: 15; cdr3_aa: CATSRDRRGYTEAFF
v_call: TRBV6-5; cdr3_length: 14; cdr3_aa: CASSYMAGYHEQYF
v_call: TRBV6-6; cdr3_length: 14; cdr3_aa: CASTTDRAGGELFF
v_call: TRBV6-5; cdr3_length: 16; cdr3_aa: CASSSMTSGAYNEQFF
v_call: TRBV7-6; cdr3_length: 18; cdr3_aa: CASSLALGSGQGAREQYF